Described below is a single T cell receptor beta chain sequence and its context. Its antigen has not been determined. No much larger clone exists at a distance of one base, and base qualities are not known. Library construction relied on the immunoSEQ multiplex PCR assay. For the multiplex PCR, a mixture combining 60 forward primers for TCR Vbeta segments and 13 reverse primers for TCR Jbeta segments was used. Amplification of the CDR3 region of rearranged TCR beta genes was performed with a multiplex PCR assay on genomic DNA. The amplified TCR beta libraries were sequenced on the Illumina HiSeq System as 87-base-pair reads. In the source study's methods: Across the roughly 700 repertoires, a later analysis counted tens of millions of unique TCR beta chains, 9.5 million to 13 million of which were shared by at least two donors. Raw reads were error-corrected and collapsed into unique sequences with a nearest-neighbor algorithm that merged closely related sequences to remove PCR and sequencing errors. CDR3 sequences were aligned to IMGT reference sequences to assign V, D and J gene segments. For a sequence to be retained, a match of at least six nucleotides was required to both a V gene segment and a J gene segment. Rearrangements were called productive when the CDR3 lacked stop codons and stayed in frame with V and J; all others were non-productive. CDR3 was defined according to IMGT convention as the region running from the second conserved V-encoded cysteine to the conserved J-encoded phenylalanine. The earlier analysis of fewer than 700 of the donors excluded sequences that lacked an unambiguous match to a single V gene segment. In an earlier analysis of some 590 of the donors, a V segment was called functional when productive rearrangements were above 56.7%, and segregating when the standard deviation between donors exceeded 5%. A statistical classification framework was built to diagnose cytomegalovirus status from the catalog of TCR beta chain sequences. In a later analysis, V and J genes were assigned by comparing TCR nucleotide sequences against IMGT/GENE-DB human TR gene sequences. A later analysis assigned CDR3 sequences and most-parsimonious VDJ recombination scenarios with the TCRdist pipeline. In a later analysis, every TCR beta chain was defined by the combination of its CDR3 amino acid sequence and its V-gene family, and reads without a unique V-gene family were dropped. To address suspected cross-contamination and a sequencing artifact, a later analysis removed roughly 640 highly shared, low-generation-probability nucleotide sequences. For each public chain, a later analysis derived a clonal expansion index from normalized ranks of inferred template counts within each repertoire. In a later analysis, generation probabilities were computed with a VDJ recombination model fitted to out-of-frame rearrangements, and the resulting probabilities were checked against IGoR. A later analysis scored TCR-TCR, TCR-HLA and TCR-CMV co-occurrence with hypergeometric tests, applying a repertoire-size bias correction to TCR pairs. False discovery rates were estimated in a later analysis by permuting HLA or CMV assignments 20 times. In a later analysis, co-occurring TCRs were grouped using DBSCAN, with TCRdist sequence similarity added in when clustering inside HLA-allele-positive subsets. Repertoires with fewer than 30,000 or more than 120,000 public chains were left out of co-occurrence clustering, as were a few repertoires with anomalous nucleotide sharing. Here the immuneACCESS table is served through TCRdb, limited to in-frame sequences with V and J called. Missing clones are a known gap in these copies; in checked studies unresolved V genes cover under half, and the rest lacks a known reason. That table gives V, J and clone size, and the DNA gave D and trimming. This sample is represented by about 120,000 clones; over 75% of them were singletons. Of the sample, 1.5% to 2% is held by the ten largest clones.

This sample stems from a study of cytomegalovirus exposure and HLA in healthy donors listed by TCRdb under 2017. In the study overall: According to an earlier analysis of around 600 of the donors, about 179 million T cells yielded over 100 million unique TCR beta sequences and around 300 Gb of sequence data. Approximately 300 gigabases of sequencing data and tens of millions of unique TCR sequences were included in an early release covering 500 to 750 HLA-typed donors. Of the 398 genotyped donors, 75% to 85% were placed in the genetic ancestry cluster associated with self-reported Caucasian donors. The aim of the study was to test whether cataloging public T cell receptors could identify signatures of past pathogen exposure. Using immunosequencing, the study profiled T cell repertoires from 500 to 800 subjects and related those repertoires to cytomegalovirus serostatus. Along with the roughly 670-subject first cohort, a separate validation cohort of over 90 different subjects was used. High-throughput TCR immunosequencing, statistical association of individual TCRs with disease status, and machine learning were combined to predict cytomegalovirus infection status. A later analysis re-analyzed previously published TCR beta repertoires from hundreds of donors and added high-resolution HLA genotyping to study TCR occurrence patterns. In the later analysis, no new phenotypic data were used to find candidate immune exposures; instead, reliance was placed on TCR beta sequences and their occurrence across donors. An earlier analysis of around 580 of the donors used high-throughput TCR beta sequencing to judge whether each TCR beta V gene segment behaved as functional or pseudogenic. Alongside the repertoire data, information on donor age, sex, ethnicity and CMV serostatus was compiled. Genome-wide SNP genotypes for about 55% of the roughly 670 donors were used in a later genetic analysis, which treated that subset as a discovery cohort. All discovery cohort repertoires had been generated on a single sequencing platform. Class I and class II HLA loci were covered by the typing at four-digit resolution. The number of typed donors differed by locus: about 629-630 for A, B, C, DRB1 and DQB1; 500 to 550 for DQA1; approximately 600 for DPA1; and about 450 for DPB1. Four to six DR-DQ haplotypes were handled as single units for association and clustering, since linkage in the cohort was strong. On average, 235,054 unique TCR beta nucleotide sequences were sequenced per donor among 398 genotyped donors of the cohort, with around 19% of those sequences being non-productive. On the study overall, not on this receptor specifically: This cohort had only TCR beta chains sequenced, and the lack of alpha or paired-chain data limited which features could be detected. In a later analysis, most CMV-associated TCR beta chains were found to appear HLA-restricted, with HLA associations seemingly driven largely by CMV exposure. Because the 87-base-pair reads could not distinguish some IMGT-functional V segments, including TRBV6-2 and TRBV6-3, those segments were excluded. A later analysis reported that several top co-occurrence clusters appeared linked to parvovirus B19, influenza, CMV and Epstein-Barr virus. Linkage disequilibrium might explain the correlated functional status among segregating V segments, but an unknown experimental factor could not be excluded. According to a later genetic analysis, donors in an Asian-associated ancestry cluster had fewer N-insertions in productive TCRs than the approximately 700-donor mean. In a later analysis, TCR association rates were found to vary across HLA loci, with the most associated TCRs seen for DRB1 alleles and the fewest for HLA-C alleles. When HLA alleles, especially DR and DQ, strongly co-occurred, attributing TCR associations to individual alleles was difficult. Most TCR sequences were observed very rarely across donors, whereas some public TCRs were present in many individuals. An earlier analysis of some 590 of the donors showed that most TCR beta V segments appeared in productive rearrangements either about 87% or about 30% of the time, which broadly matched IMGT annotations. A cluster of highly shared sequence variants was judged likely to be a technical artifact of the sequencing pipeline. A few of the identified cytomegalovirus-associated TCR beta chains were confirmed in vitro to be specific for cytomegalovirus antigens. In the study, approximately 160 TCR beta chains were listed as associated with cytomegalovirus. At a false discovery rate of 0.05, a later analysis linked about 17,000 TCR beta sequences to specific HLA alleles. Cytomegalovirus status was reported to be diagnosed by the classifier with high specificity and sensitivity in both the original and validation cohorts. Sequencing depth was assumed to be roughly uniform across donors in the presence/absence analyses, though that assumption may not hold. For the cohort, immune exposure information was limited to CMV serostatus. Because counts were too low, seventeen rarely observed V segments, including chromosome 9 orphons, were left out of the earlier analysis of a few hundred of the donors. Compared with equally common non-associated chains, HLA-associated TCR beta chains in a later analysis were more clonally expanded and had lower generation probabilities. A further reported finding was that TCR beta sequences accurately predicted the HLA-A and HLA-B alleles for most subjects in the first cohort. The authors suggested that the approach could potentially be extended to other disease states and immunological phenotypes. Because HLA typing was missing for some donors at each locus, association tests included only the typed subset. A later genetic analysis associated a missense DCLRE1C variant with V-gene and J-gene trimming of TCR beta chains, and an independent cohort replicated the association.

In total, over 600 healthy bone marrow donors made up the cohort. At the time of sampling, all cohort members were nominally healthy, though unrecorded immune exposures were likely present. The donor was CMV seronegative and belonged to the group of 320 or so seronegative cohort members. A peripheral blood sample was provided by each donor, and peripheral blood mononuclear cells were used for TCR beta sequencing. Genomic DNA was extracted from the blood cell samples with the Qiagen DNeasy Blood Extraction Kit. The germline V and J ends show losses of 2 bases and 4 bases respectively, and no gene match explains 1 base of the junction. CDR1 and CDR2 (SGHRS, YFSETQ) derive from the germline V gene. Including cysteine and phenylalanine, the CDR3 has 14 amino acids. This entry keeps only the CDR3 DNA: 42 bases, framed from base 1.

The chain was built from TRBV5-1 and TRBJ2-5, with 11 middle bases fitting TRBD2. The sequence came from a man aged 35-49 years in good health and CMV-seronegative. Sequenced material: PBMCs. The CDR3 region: CASSFGLAGETQYF. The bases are TGCGCCAGCAGCTTCGGACTAGCGGGAGAGACCCAGTACTTC.